This TCR beta chain was sequenced for a study of CXCR3-negative and CXCR3-positive naive CD8 T cells. General study findings and limits: Comparison of naive cells showed more hydrophobic TRB CDR3s in CXCR3-positive than in CXCR3-negative naive cells.

In germline, CDR1 is SQVTM, CDR2 ANQGSEA. This CDR3 is built from 16 residues. Details on this clonotype: No antigen is known for it.

UMI-labeled TRB cDNA libraries were prepared by 5' RACE. TCRdb re-analyzed the 5' RACE reads; it lists each CDR3 protein once, without DNA. Listed are some 130,000 distinct CDR3 sequences; approximately 0.29% falls within the top ten. Each CD8+ T cell subset was flow-sorted in triplicate. Every sort contained 300,000 cells. The sequence derives from a human donor in good health. Some clones in this sample may be carry-over from other donors' samples. Sequencing used naive CXCR3- CD8+ T cells from blood. Subset denoted: CD45RO-CCR7+CD27+CD95- naive CD8+ T cells lacking CXCR3 (TNR3-). The chain links TRBV29-1 to TRBJ2-3; the D gene TCRdb calls, TRBD1, cannot be checked with no DNA. The CDR3 reads CSVLLSAGQGVDTQYF.